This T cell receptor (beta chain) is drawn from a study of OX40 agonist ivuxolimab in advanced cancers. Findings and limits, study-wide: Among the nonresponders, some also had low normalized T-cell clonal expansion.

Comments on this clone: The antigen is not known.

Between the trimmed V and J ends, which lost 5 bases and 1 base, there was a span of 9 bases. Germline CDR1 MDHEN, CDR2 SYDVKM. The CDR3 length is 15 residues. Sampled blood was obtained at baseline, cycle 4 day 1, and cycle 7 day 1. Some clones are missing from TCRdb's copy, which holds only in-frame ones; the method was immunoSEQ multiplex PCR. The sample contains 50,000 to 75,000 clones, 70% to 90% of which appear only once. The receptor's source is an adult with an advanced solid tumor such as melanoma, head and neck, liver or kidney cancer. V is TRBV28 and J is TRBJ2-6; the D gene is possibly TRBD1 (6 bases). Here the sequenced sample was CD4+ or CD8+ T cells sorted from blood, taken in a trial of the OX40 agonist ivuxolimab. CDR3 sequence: CASSLDSSGANVLTF. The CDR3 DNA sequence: TGTGCCAGCAGTCTGGACAGTTCTGGGGCCAACGTCCTGACTTTC.